The clone carrying this TCR beta chain was counted only a few times. TCRdb processed the RT-PCR reads anew with MiXCR; each CDR3 protein has one entry. The sample includes more than 600,000 distinct CDR3 sequences, 12% to 15% of them seen just once. Germline values: CDR1 DFQATT, CDR2 SNEGSKA (reference sequence). The CDR3 has 17 amino acids. Trimming took off 0 bases at V and 5 bases at J, with 20 bases between the two ends. The specimen was memory CD4+ T cells from blood. V gene TRBV20-1 combines with J gene TRBJ1-5, with D maybe TRBD1 (5 bases). The source of this sequence is a female donor in good health, serving as a healthy control. The CDR3 is CSARDPIGGYVDQPQHF. Written as DNA, the CDR3 is TGCAGTGCTAGAGACCCCATCGGGGGTTATGTGGATCAGCCCCAGCATTTT.